Each of the 5 T cell receptor beta chains below was sequenced from the same sample in a study of cytomegalovirus exposure and HLA in healthy donors. PCR was performed using 60 Vbeta and 13 Jbeta primers. Data came from immunoSEQ multiplex PCR; TCRdb stores just in-frame clones and leaves some out. The sample carries approximately 220,000 clones, approximately 80% recorded once. Material for sequencing was PBMCs. These receptors originate from a man younger than 40 in good health and CMV-seronegative.

This clone was detected a few times. The CDR3 is CASSLDRGSYNEQFF. The CDR3 nucleotides read TGTGCCAGCAGCTTGGACAGGGGATCCTACAATGAGCAGTTCTTC. The chain combines TRBV11-3 with TRBJ2-1, with 9 bases matching TRBD1. V trimming: 3 bases; J trimming: 1 base; junction bases outside the gene matches: 1. Germline lookup yields CDR1 SGHNT and CDR2 YENEEA. The CDR3 loop spans 15 amino acids.

As to this clone: At one end the junction does not follow the germline gene, possibly because of a read error. This rearrangement joins TRBV5-1 to TRBJ2-6; TRBD1 matches 9 bases. The CDR3 is made up of 16 amino acids. In germline, CDR1 is SGHRS, CDR2 YFSETQ. Here the CDR3 reads CASSPRTGVGASVLTF. CDR3 DNA: TGCGCCAGCAGCCCAAGGACAGGGGTGGGGGCCAGCGTCCTGACTTTC.

The chain carries TRBV9 and TRBJ1-3; D call uncertain. Germline-derived CDR1 and CDR2 are SGDLS and YYNGEE. V lost 0 bases and J 2 bases, leaving 9 bases between the germline ends. The CDR3 runs to 15 residues. CDR3 in amino acids: CASSVEGGPGNTIYF. CDR3 DNA sequence: TGTGCCAGCAGCGTAGAGGGAGGACCTGGAAACACCATATATTTT.

The rearrangement joins TRBV7-9 to TRBJ1-2, with D perhaps TRBD1 (5 bases). Germline V gene lookup returns CDR1 SEHNR and CDR2 FQNEAQ (reference sequence). The CDR3 is made up of 15 amino acids. The germline V and J ends were trimmed by 3 bases and 4 bases, with 15 bases remaining between them. The CDR3 sequence is CASSLGRGSAYGYTF. CDR3 nucleotide sequence: TGTGCCAGCAGCTTGGGGAGGGGCAGCGCCTATGGCTACACCTTC.

The rearrangement uses TRBV5-1 and TRBJ2-2; D is possibly TRBD1 (5 bases). Trimming took 0 bases from V and 6 from J, leaving 9 bases between them. The CDR3 runs to 14 residues. Germline V lookup: CDR1 SGHRS, CDR2 YFSETQ. The CDR3 protein is CASSLGGGPGELFF. In DNA, the CDR3 is TGCGCCAGCAGCTTGGGGGGCGGACCCGGGGAGCTGTTTTTT.